The T cell receptor (beta chain) described here comes from a study of blood T cells in healthy people across ages. The draw of peripheral blood yielded ten milliliters from each donor. Per sample, no less than 5 micrograms of total RNA were extracted. Overall study results and limits: Long-lived donors had more naive CD4+ cells and higher diversity than aged donors. Unsorted PBMC input precluded a conclusive naive versus antigen-experienced comparison.

The authors ran a second PCR of 7 to 11 cycles using a sample-barcoded 5' primer and a J-beta primer mix. Via MiXCR, TCRdb re-called the 5' RACE reads, giving one row per CDR3 protein. Of 600,000 or so distinct CDR3 sequences in the sample, around 21% were seen once. In its sample, this clonotype was seen many times. Its antigen is not known. The sample was blood. The receptor was derived from a man between 70 and 80 years old in good health.

The CDR3 DNA is TGTGCCAGCAGCCGCCCCGGGACAGGGGGTTACAATGAGCAGTTCTTC. Amino acid sequence: CASSRPGTGGYNEQFF. The chain carries TRBV14 and TRBJ2-1, with 11 bases that match TRBD1. Germline loops: CDR1 SGHDN, CDR2 FVKESK. After removal of 4 bases from V and 4 bases from J, the junction contained 6 bases not matched to a gene. This CDR3 has 16 residues.